Listed below are T cell receptor beta chains from one sample, sequenced in a study of OX40 agonist ivuxolimab in advanced cancers. This table comes from immunoSEQ multiplex PCR, and its TCRdb copy is limited to in-frame clones, with some not included. In the table there are 35,000 to 45,000 clones, over 75% of which are singletons. The sequencing used CD4+ or CD8+ T cells sorted from blood, collected in a trial of the OX40 agonist ivuxolimab. Receptor source: an adult with an advanced solid tumor such as melanoma, head and neck, liver or kidney cancer. Both conserved end residues are trimmed from each CDR3.

>TRBV5-4
ASSAPPGTLGYYEQY
>TRBV7-9
ASSLAIVVQNEQF
>TRBV7-9
ASSPPIAGYNEQF
>TRBV30
AWSADLGYT
>TRBV6-4
ASSDSGGAADTQY
>TRBV29-1
SVEDRGYYGYT
>TRBV27
ASSLVGYQETQY
>TRBV7-9
ASSLGLAQETQY
>TRBV6-6
ASWGGTGTGAYEQY
>TRBV7-9
ASSPLEGGYEQF